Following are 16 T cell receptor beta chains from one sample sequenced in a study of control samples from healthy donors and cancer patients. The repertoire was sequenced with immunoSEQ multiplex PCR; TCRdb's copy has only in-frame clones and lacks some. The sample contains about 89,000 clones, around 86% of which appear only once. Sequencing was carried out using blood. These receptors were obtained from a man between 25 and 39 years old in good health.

The CDR3 loop is CASSLAGSGPDTQYF. CDR3 coding DNA: TGTGCCAGCAGCTTAGCGGGGTCGGGTCCGGATACGCAGTATTTT. The chain links TRBV7-9 to TRBJ2-3, with no clear D. CDR1 SEHNR and CDR2 FQNEAQ come from the germline V gene (reference sequence). The CDR3 covers 15 residues. V was pared by 0 bases and J by 6 bases, with 13 bases between.

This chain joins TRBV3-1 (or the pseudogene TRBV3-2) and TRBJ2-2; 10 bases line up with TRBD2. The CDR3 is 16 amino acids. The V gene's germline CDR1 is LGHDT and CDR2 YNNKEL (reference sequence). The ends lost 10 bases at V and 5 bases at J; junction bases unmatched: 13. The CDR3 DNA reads TGTGCCAAGAAACCTCCACTAGCGGGGTGGACCGGGGAGCTGTTTTTT. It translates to CAKKPPLAGWTGELFF.

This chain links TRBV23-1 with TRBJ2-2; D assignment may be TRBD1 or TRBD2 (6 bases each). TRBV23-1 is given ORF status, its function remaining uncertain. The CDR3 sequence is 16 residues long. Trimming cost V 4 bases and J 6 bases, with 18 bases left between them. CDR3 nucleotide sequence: TGCGCCAGCAGTCTTGGACTGGGGGGCGGGGCCGGGGAGCTGTTTTTT. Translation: CASSLGLGGGAGELFF.

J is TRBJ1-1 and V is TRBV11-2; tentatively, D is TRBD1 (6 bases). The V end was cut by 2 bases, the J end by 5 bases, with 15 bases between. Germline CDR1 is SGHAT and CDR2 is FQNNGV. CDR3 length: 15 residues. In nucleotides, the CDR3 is TGTGCCAGCAGCTTACATCCTGGGAGGGGGACTGAAGCTTTCTTT. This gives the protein CASSLHPGRGTEAFF.

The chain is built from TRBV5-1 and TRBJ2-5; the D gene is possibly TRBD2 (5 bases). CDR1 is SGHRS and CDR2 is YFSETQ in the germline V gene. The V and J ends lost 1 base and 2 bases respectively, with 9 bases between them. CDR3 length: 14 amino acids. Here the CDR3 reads CASSLFGVQETQYF. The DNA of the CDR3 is TGCGCCAGCAGCTTGTTCGGGGTTCAAGAGACCCAGTACTTC.

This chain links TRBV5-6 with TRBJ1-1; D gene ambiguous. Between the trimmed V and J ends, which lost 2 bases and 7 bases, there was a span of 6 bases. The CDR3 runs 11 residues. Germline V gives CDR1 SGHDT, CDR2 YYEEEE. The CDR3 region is CASSLMGEAFF. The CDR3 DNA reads TGTGCCAGCAGCTTAATGGGTGAAGCTTTCTTT.

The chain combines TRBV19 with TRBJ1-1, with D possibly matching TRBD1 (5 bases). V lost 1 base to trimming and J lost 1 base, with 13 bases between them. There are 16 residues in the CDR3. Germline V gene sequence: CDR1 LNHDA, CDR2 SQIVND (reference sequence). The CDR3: CASSIGGGRENTEAFF. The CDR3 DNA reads TGTGCCAGTAGTATAGGGGGGGGGAGGGAGAACACTGAAGCTTTCTTT. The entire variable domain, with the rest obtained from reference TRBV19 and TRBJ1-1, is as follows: DGGITQSPKYLFRKEGQNVTLSCEQNLNHDAMYWYRQDPGQGLRLIYYSQIVNDFQKGDIAEGYSVSREKKESFPLTVTSAQKNPTAFYLCASSIGGGRENTEAFFGQGTRLTVV.

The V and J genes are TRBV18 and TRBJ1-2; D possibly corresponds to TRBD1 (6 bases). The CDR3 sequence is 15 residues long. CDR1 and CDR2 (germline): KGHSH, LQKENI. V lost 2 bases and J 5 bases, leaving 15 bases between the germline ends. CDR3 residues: CASSPTEQGGYGYTF. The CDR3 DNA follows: TGTGCCAGCTCACCAACGGAACAGGGAGGGTATGGCTACACCTTC.

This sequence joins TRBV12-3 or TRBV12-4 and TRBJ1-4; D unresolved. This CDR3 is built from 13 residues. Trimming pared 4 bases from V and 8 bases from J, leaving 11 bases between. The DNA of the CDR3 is TGTGCCAGCAGTTCCCAGATGGGGGAAAAACTGTTTTTT. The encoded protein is CASSSQMGEKLFF.

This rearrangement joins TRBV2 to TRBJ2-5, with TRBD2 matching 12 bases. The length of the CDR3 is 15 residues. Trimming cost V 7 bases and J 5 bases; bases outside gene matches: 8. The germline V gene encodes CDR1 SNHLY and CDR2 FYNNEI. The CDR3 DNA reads TGTGCCAGCAAGGCGACTAGCGGGGGAGGGGAGACCCAGTACTTC. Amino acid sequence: CASKATSGGGETQYF.

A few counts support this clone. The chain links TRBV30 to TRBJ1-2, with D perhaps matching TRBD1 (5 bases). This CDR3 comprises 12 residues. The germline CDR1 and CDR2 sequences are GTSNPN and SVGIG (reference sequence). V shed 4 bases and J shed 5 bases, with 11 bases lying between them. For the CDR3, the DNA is TGTGCCTGGACAGGGTCGGCTTATGGCTACACCTTC. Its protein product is CAWTGSAYGYTF.

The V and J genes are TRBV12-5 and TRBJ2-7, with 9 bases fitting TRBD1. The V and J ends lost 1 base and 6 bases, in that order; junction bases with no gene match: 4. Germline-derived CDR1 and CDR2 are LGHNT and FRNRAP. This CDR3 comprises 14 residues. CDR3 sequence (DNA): TGTGCTAGTGGTTTGGGACAGGGGGTGGGCGAGCAGTACTTC. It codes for CASGLGQGVGEQYF.

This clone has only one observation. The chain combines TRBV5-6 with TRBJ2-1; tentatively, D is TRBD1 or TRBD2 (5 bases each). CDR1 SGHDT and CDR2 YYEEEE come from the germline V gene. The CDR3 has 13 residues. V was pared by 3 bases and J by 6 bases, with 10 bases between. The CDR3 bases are TGTGCCAGCAGCTACGGGACCCCCAATGAGCAGTTCTTC. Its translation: CASSYGTPNEQFF. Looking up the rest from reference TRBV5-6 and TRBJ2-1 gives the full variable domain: DAGVTQSPTHLIKTRGQQVTLRCSPKSGHDTVSWYQQALGQGPQFIFQYYEEEERQRGNFPDRFSGHQFPNYSSELNVNALLLGDSALYLCASSYGTPNEQFFGPGTRLTVL.

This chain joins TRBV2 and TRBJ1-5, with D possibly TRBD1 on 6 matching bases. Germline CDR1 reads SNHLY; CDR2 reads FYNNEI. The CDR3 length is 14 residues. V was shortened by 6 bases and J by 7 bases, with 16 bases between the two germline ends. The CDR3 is CASSEQGWNQPQHF. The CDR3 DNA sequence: TGTGCCAGCAGCGAACAGGGTTGGAACCAGCCCCAGCATTTT.

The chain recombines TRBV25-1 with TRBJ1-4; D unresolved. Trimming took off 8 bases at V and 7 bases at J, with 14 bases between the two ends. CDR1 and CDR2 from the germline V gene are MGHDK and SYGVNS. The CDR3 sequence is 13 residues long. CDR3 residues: CASSSSGSEKLFF. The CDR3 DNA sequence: TGTGCCAGCTCCAGCTCCGGGAGTGAAAAACTGTTTTTT.

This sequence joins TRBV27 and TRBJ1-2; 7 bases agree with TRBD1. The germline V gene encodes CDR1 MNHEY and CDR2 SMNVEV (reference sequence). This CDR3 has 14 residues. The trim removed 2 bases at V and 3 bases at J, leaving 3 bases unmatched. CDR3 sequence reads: CASSLTGEDYGYTF. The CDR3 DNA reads TGTGCCAGCAGTTTAACAGGGGAGGACTATGGCTACACCTTC.